This TCR beta chain was sequenced in a study of sequential checkpoint blockade in melanoma. Across the whole study: Arm A got nivolumab then ipilimumab; arm B the reverse, 1:1. After both sequences, patients received maintenance nivolumab.

The CDR3 is 13 amino acids. V shed 3 bases and J shed 3 bases, with 7 bases lying between them. Germline assignment: CDR1 PRHDT and CDR2 FYEKMQ (reference sequence). The assay was immunoSEQ multiplex PCR, and TCRdb's table has in-frame clones only and misses some. The sample has 15,000 to 20,000 clones, 67% seen once. Treatment reported: randomized to nivolumab then ipilimumab (arm A) or the reverse (arm B). None of the patients previously received DNA-damaging chemotherapy. PBMC sorting kept live CD3+CD8+ cells without CD19 or CD56. This receptor was identified in a human donor with melanoma. The genes are TRBV13 and TRBJ2-3, with D possibly matching TRBD1 (6 bases). The sequences come from CD8+ T cells sorted from blood (inferred from file names), collected from a patient given nivolumab and ipilimumab in sequence. CDR3 residues: CASSFRGTDTQYF. Written as DNA, the CDR3 is TGTGCCAGCAGCTTCAGGGGAACAGATACGCAGTATTTT.